One and the same sample provided the 22 T cell receptor beta chains below, sequenced in a study of OX40 agonist ivuxolimab in advanced cancers. Sequenced by immunoSEQ multiplex PCR; TCRdb stores in-frame clones only, minus some. The sample yields roughly 76,000 clones, about four fifths seen once. The source was CD4+ or CD8+ T cells sorted from blood, collected in a trial of the OX40 agonist ivuxolimab. The receptors were gathered from an adult with an advanced solid tumor such as melanoma, head and neck, liver or kidney cancer.

The CDR3 region is CASTEDRAYTGELFF. The CDR3, as DNA: TGCGCCAGCACCGAAGACAGGGCTTACACCGGGGAGCTGTTTTTT. This chain uses TRBV5-1 with TRBJ2-2; 7 bases line up with TRBD1. Germline CDR1 is SGHRS and CDR2 is YFSETQ. This CDR3 has 15 amino acids. With V trimmed by 6 bases and J by 3 bases, 8 bases remained unmatched. Combining the CDR3 with reference TRBV5-1 and TRBJ2-2 gives the whole variable domain KAGVTQTPRYLIKTRGQQVTLSCSPISGHRSVSWYQQTPGQGLQFLFEYFSETQRNKGNFPGRFSGRQFSNSRSEMNVSTLELGDSALYLCASTEDRAYTGELFFGEGSRLTVL.

As regards this clone: At one of its ends the junction is not consistent with the germline gene, which may arise from a read error. The chain uses TRBV5-6 and TRBJ1-2; no definite D call. Per germline, CDR1 SGHDT and CDR2 YYEEEE. This CDR3 comprises 12 residues. CDR3 region: CASSLGLTSSAF. The CDR3 DNA sequence: TGTGCCAGCAGCTTGGGCCTGACCTCATCGGCCTTC.

The chain uses TRBV5-6 and TRBJ1-5; 10 bases align to TRBD1. This CDR3 has 19 residues. Trimming at V came to 3 bases and at J to 5 bases, leaving 17 bases not matched to a gene. Germline V gene sequence: CDR1 SGHDT, CDR2 YYEEEE. CDR3 residues: CASSSISGTGEVTDQPQHF. The CDR3 DNA sequence: TGTGCCAGCAGCTCTATTTCCGGGACAGGGGAGGTTACGGATCAGCCCCAGCATTTT.

In its sample, this clone was seen once. The J gene is TRBJ1-1, the V gene TRBV10-1, with D possibly TRBD1 on 6 matching bases. The germline gives CDR1 WNHNN, CDR2 SYGVQD (reference sequence). V was trimmed by 6 bases and J by 1 base, leaving 9 bases between them. This CDR3 is 13 amino acids long. The CDR3 DNA reads TGCGCCAGCAGCCGGACAGAGAACACTGAAGCTTTCTTT. Its translation is CASSRTENTEAFF.

The chain links TRBV19 to TRBJ1-5; the D gene is possibly TRBD1 (6 bases). The CDR3 contains 16 residues. V lost 5 bases and J 2 bases, leaving 16 bases between the germline ends. The germline V gene encodes CDR1 LNHDA and CDR2 SQIVND (reference sequence). The CDR3 coding sequence is TGTGCCAGTAGTCCAGCCTTCAGGGGAGGCAATCAGCCCCAGCATTTT. It encodes CASSPAFRGGNQPQHF.

This chain connects TRBV6-5 to TRBJ1-5; tentative D call: TRBD1 (5 bases). The V and J ends lost 0 bases and 6 bases respectively, with 15 bases between them. The length of the CDR3 is 16 residues. In germline, CDR1 is MNHEY, CDR2 SVGAGI. CDR3: CASSYSGTGAAQPQHF. DNA of the CDR3: TGTGCCAGCAGTTACTCTGGGACCGGGGCTGCTCAGCCCCAGCATTTT.

The chain employs TRBV7-9 and TRBJ2-1, with TRBD2 as a possible D gene (6 bases). The germline gives CDR1 SEHNR, CDR2 FQNEAQ (reference sequence). V dropped 0 bases and J dropped 0 bases, with 12 bases sitting between them. CDR3 length equals 17 residues. The CDR3 loop is CASSLAPRGDSYNEQFF. In DNA form, the CDR3 reads TGTGCCAGCAGCTTAGCCCCGCGGGGAGACTCCTACAATGAGCAGTTCTTC.

CDR3 residues: CASSDLVIYNEQFF. CDR3 DNA sequence: TGCGCCAGCAGTGATCTAGTTATCTACAATGAGCAGTTCTTC. The chain employs TRBV10-2 and TRBJ2-1; D uncertain. The CDR3 covers 14 residues. CDR1 is WSHSY and CDR2 is SAAADI in the germline V gene. V lost 3 bases and J 3 bases, leaving 9 bases between the germline ends.

The genes are TRBV4-1 and TRBJ1-2; D not resolved. The V end lost 2 bases, the J end lost 0 bases, and 4 bases lay between the germline ends. CDR3 size: 13 residues. The germline gives CDR1 MGHRA, CDR2 YSYEKL. The DNA for the CDR3 is TGCGCCAGCAGCCAATGGCCTAACTATGGCTACACCTTC. Translating it yields CASSQWPNYGYTF.

This clone was counted a single time. This rearrangement joins TRBV5-8 to TRBJ1-2, with a weak D call TRBD1 (6 bases). V was pared by 4 bases and J by 6 bases, with 19 bases between. CDR1 is SGHTS and CDR2 is YDEGEE in the germline V gene. The CDR3 spans 15 residues. The chain's CDR3 is CASSGAGARRNGYTF. In DNA, the CDR3 is TGTGCCAGCAGCGGAGCGGGGGCGCGTAGGAATGGCTACACCTTC.

The genes are TRBV5-1 and TRBJ1-1, with D unclear. The V gene's germline CDR1 is SGHRS and CDR2 YFSETQ. The V and J ends lost 0 bases and 1 base respectively, with 7 bases between them. The CDR3 runs to 14 residues. CDR3 DNA: TGCGCCAGCAGCTTGGTTTTTGAGAACACTGAAGCTTTCTTT. It yields the protein CASSLVFENTEAFF.

The gene calls are TRBV10-1 and TRBJ1-2, with D tentatively TRBD1 (5 bases). The CDR3 consists of 13 residues. The germline V gene has CDR1 WNHNN and CDR2 SYGVQD (reference sequence). Between the trimmed V and J ends, which lost 0 bases and 6 bases, there was a span of 8 bases. The CDR3 region has the DNA TGCGCCAGCAGTGAGTCGGCGGGGGATGGCTACACCTTC. Protein sequence: CASSESAGDGYTF.

The chain combines TRBV18 with TRBJ1-5; D remains unclear. The CDR3 spans 12 residues. Trimming stripped 0 bases from V and 3 bases from J, with 0 bases between. CDR1 is KGHSH, CDR2 LQKENI, per germline. The CDR3 DNA sequence: TGTGCCAGCTCACCACCCAATCAGCCCCAGCATTTT. Translating it yields CASSPPNQPQHF.

This sequence joins TRBV5-4 and TRBJ2-7; a weak D match, TRBD2 (6 bases). Germline CDR1 SGHNT, CDR2 YYREEE (reference sequence). This CDR3 region has 14 residues. The V end was cut by 0 bases, the J end by 6 bases, with 13 bases between. The CDR3: CASSLDRGIGEQYF. CDR3 DNA sequence: TGTGCCAGCAGCTTGGATCGGGGGATCGGCGAGCAGTACTTC.

This chain uses TRBV28 with TRBJ1-2; D is unresolved. V gave up 8 bases and J gave up 4 bases, with 17 bases separating them. This CDR3 spans 14 amino acids. CDR1 is MDHEN, CDR2 SYDVKM, per germline. This chain's CDR3 is CASGNEKAGYGYTF. Here the CDR3 DNA reads TGTGCCAGCGGAAATGAGAAGGCGGGCTATGGCTACACCTTC.

In DNA form, the CDR3 reads TGTGCCAGCAGTCCCCGCAATCAGCCCCAGCATTTT. As protein: CASSPRNQPQHF. The chain combines TRBV6-5 with TRBJ1-5, with D unclear. This CDR3 has 12 residues. The germline gives CDR1 MNHEY, CDR2 SVGAGI. V was cut by 5 bases and J by 2 bases, with 4 bases left in between.

The chain couples TRBV4-1 to TRBJ2-2; D not certain. This CDR3 contains 13 residues. Germline CDR1 and CDR2: MGHRA and YSYEKL. The germline V and J ends were trimmed by 2 bases and 7 bases, with 8 bases remaining between them. The CDR3 region is CASSQYSLGELFF. CDR3 DNA: TGCGCCAGCAGCCAATATAGCCTCGGGGAGCTGTTTTTT.

The chain uses TRBV21-1 and TRBJ2-7; the table's D gene call, TRBD1, was not cross checked with the DNA. TRBV21-1 is flagged as a pseudogene. The CDR3 extends over 16 amino acids. CDR3 region: CASSKGIRTGDYEQYF. The CDR3 DNA follows: TGTGCCAGCAGCAAAGGTATTCGGACAGGGGATTACGAGCAGTACTTC.

This sequence joins TRBV5-4 and TRBJ2-1; 10 bases agree with TRBD2. With V trimmed by 4 bases and J by 4 bases, 5 bases remained unmatched. The CDR3 extends over 15 amino acids. Germline V gene sequence: CDR1 SGHNT, CDR2 YYREEE (reference sequence). The CDR3 reads CASSLGLARYNEQFF. CDR3 nucleotides: TGTGCCAGCAGCCTGGGACTAGCGCGTTACAATGAGCAGTTCTTC.

V and J are TRBV30 and TRBJ2-2; the match to TRBD2 covers 7 bases. The CDR3 runs to 15 residues. CDR1 GTSNPN and CDR2 SVGIG come from the germline V gene (reference sequence). Trimming at V came to 4 bases and at J to 2 bases, leaving 7 bases not matched to a gene. For the CDR3, the DNA is TGTGCCTGGATGGAGGGACTATCCAACACCGGGGAGCTGTTTTTT. The encoded protein is CAWMEGLSNTGELFF.

The gene calls are TRBV6-5 and TRBJ2-5; D tentatively fits TRBD1 or TRBD2 (5 bases each). Near its end, the DNA agrees better with TRBJ2-7, so the J call may be wrong. The CDR3 is made up of 15 amino acids. The germline V gene encodes CDR1 MNHEY and CDR2 SVGAGI. CDR3: CASSYGDVSSYEQYF. The CDR3 nucleotides read TGTGCCAGCAGTTACGGGGACGTGAGCTCCTACGAGCAGTACTTC.

The gene calls are TRBV19 and TRBJ1-1; 7 bases map to TRBD1. CDR1 and CDR2 from the germline V gene are LNHDA and SQIVND (reference sequence). This CDR3 region has 18 residues. With V trimmed by 3 bases and J by 0 bases, 13 bases remained unmatched. The CDR3 spells CASSIRGGFLDLNTEAFF. For the CDR3, the DNA is TGTGCCAGTAGTATCAGGGGGGGATTCCTAGACCTGAACACTGAAGCTTTCTTT.